The T cell receptor beta chain under discussion was sequenced for a study of cytomegalovirus exposure and HLA in healthy donors. As for the study in general: As released early, the data held 65 million to 90 million unique TCRs from HLA-typed donors. There were some 410 genotyped donors. Of these, 81% fell in the genetic ancestry cluster associated with self-reported Caucasian donors.

The CDR3 contains 13 residues. V shed 7 bases and J 1 base; nucleotides not matched to a gene: 3. Germline lookup yields CDR1 MNHNS and CDR2 SASEGT. Study-wide results and limits: In a later analysis, several top co-occurrence clusters appeared linked to parvovirus B19, influenza, CMV and Epstein-Barr virus. In a later analysis, DRB1 alleles had the most associated TCRs; HLA-C alleles the fewest.

Worth noting for this clone: Its specificity is not known.

The PCR was carried out with 60 Vbeta primers and 13 Jbeta primers. Produced via immunoSEQ multiplex PCR; TCRdb's table is partial and in-frame only. The table shows 120,000 or so clones, with 76% occurring only once. The sequence was obtained from a man aged 25 to 40 in good health and CMV-seropositive. The rearrangement links TRBV6-1 to TRBJ2-5; 7 bases align to TRBD1. The sequenced material came from PBMCs. In DNA, the CDR3 is TGTGCCAGCAACCGGGACAGCCAAGAGACCCAGTACTTC. It translates to CASNRDSQETQYF.